This T cell receptor beta chain was identified during a study of response to subunit inactivated influenza vaccine. This clonotype was detected a few times. Its antigen is undetermined. TCRdb fed the RT-PCR reads into MiXCR, producing one record per CDR3 protein. The sample includes hundreds of thousands of distinct CDR3 sequences, 15% to 19% of them seen just once. Study-wide findings and caveats: Authors suggested that a seasonal influenza vaccination recruits few new T cells each time.

V was clipped by 0 bases and J by 6 bases, with 12 bases between them. From germline, CDR1 is DFQATT and CDR2 SNEGSKA (reference sequence). This CDR3 comprises 13 residues. This specimen consisted of PBMCs from blood, obtained 11 to 12 days after vaccination. The V call is TRBV20-1, the J call TRBJ2-7, with a possible D match to TRBD2 (5 bases). This clonotype was sampled from a man in his fifties or sixties who received an inactivated influenza vaccine. CDR3 in DNA: TGCAGTGCTAGAGATCCAGGTCGGGGCGAGCAGTACTTC. It translates to CSARDPGRGEQYF.